This T cell receptor beta chain was captured by sequencing in a study of T cell clonality in common variable immunodeficiency. General study results and limits: Fewer deletions and N-nucleotide insertions were reportedly seen in common variable immunodeficiency TCR beta sequences.

Germline V CDR1 and CDR2: PRHDT, FYEKMQ (reference sequence). The CDR3 spans 15 residues. TCRdb keeps only in-frame clones here, not all; method: immunoSEQ multiplex PCR. Recorded here are 30,000 to 40,000 clones, with no singletons, and the ten leading clones hold approximately 6.8%. This clone was observed a few times. Antigen: not known. Sequencing ends 3 residues short of the CDR3 end; the germline J gene provides the rest. The sequenced sample consisted of peripheral blood mononuclear cells. The V gene is TRBV13, the J gene TRBJ2-2, with 7 bases identical to TRBD1. The receptor comes from a human donor with common variable immunodeficiency. The sequenced CDR3 bases are TGTGCCAGCAGTAACTCCGGGACAGCGGTAGAGAAG. As protein: CASSNSGTAVEK. Given in full, the CDR3 is CASSNSGTAVEKLFF.